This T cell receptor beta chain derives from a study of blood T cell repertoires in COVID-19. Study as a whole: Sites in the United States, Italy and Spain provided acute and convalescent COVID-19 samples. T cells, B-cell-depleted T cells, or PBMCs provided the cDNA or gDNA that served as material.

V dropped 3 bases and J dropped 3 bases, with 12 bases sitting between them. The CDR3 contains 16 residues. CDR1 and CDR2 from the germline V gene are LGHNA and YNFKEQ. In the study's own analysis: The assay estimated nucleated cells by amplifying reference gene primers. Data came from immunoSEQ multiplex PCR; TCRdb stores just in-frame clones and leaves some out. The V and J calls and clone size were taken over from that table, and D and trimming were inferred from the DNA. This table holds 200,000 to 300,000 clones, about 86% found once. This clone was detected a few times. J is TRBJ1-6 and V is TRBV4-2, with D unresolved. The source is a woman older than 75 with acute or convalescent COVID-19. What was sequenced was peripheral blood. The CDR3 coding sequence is TGTGCCAGCAGCCAGGCCTTGGGCAGCTATAATTCACCCCTCCACTTT. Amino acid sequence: CASSQALGSYNSPLHF.